These T cell receptor beta chains were read from a single sample in a study of T cell responses to AZD1222 COVID-19 vaccine. The data were produced by immunoSEQ multiplex PCR, yet TCRdb's version contains in-frame clones alone and is incomplete. Of 120,000 or so clones in the sample, 90% were seen once. The input for sequencing was peripheral blood, taken on day 0 of AZD1222 vaccination. Source of these receptors: an adult in good health. The CDR3 runs from the conserved cysteine through the conserved F or W. D genes are given only for firm matches. For some rows the clone size is stated as once, few or many, or as a class when expanded; others skip it.

cdr3_aa,cdr3_nt,j_call,d_call,v_call,clone_size
CASSLDYVLEQFF,TGTGCCAGCAGCTTAGATTATGTACTAGAACAGTTCTTC,TRBJ2-1,-,TRBV7-2,-
CASKNRGFEQYF,TGTGCCAGCAAGAACAGGGGATTCGAGCAGTACTTC,TRBJ2-7,TRBD1,TRBV2,-
CSASQGPEPQHF,TGCAGTGCTAGTCAGGGGCCGGAGCCCCAGCATTTT,TRBJ1-5,-,TRBV20-1,-
CASSSPGRGAVLNEQFF,TGTGCCAGCAGCTCCCCCGGGCGGGGGGCGGTCCTCAATGAGCAGTTCTTC,TRBJ2-1,TRBD2,TRBV7-9,-
CASSSGTGDYNEQFF,TGTGCCAGCTCATCCGGGACAGGGGATTACAATGAGCAGTTCTTC,TRBJ2-1,TRBD1,TRBV18,-
CASSGLAGVDNEQFF,TGCGCCAGCAGCGGACTAGCGGGAGTGGACAATGAGCAGTTCTTC,TRBJ2-1,TRBD2,TRBV5-1,-
CASSLGLAGGPRETQYF,TGTGCCAGCAGCTTAGGTCTAGCGGGAGGGCCAAGGGAGACCCAGTACTTC,TRBJ2-5,TRBD2,TRBV7-9,-
CASSGTDSYEQYF,TGTGCCAGCAGTGGGACAGACTCCTACGAGCAGTACTTC,TRBJ2-7,-,TRBV6-4,few
CASSQETGEKLFF,TGTGCCAGCAGCCAGGAGACAGGGGAAAAACTGTTTTTT,TRBJ1-4,TRBD1,TRBV28,-
CASSLDLPGAAYNSPLHF,TGTGCCAGCAGCTTAGATCTGCCAGGGGCGGCCTATAATTCACCCCTCCACTTT,TRBJ1-6,-,TRBV11-2,-
CASSRYGTGTFVDTQYF,TGCGCCAGCAGCCGCTATGGGACAGGGACTTTCGTAGATACGCAGTATTTT,TRBJ2-3,TRBD1,TRBV4-1,-
CASSPRGRQETQYF,TGTGCCAGCAGCCCCAGGGGTCGACAAGAGACCCAGTACTTC,TRBJ2-5,-,TRBV3-1/TRBV3-2,-
CASSSLGAGRTDTQYF,TGTGCCAGCAGTTCCCTGGGGGCGGGACGCACAGATACGCAGTATTTT,TRBJ2-3,-,TRBV28,-
CASSNRGVYEKLFF,TGTGCCAGTAGTAATCGTGGGGTTTATGAAAAACTGTTTTTT,TRBJ1-4,-,TRBV19,-